One and the same sample provided the 8 T cell receptor beta chains below, sequenced in a study of a mutant IDH1 vaccine in newly diagnosed glioma. Time point in this sample: week 35, safety follow-up. Alongside topical imiquimod, each dose of vaccine comprised 300 ug of mutant IDH1 20-mer peptide. Their antigen targets remain unknown. The data were produced by immunoSEQ multiplex PCR, yet TCRdb's version contains in-frame clones alone and is incomplete. The sample lists around 60,000 clones, around 84% occurring once. The sample consisted of PBMCs, taken from a glioma patient whose treatment included an IDH1 peptide vaccine. The receptor set was obtained from a man under 40 with glioma.

The rearrangement links TRBV19 to TRBJ1-6; no reliable D call. The germline V and J ends were trimmed by 9 bases and 2 bases, with 17 bases remaining between them. The CDR3 loop spans 16 amino acids. The germline V gene has CDR1 LNHDA and CDR2 SQIVND (reference sequence). CDR3 region: CASTIGPYAYNSPLHF. Here the CDR3 DNA reads TGTGCCAGCACGATCGGGCCGTACGCCTATAATTCACCCCTCCACTTT. Full variable domain (rest looked up from reference TRBV19 and TRBJ1-6): DGGITQSPKYLFRKEGQNVTLSCEQNLNHDAMYWYRQDPGQGLRLIYYSQIVNDFQKGDIAEGYSVSREKKESFPLTVTSAQKNPTAFYLCASTIGPYAYNSPLHFGNGTRLTVT.

The V gene is TRBV7-2, the J gene TRBJ2-2; 9 bases line up with TRBD1. This CDR3 contains 15 residues. Losses at the gene ends were 5 bases for V and 4 bases for J; bases not matched to a gene: 5. Germline V lookup: CDR1 SGHTA, CDR2 FQGNSA. The CDR3 region is CASSLLTGGTGELFF. CDR3 sequence (DNA): TGTGCCAGCAGCCTTCTGACAGGGGGCACCGGGGAGCTGTTTTTT.

This clone has more than one count but fewer than ten. The V gene is TRBV11-2, the J gene TRBJ2-2; D may be TRBD2 (6 bases). Germline V gene lookup returns CDR1 SGHAT and CDR2 FQNNGV. The V gene lost 3 bases and the J gene lost 2 bases, with 13 bases spanning the gap. This CDR3 contains 16 residues. The CDR3 bases are TGTGCCAGCAGCTTGTTCTCTAGCGATAACACCGGGGAGCTGTTTTTT. Translation: CASSLFSSDNTGELFF.

This clone was counted a few times. The V and J genes are TRBV5-1 and TRBJ1-1; D perhaps matches TRBD1 (5 bases). Deletions cut 4 bases from V and 4 bases from J, with 11 bases between. The CDR3 totals 13 residues. The germline V gene has CDR1 SGHRS and CDR2 YFSETQ. CDR3 residues: CASSPGGGTEAFF. As DNA, the CDR3 is TGCGCCAGCAGCCCCGGGGGGGGCACTGAAGCTTTCTTT.

This chain links TRBV28 with TRBJ2-3; 9 bases are a match to TRBD2. The CDR3 runs to 16 residues. J lost 3 bases, V lost 5 bases, and 9 bases had no gene match. Germline values: CDR1 MDHEN, CDR2 SYDVKM. This CDR3 is CASSPLEAGGTDTQYF. The CDR3, as DNA: TGTGCCAGCAGTCCGCTCGAAGCGGGGGGAACAGATACGCAGTATTTT.

In its sample, this clone was seen once. This chain joins TRBV19 and TRBJ1-1; D is unresolved. Germline CDR1 reads LNHDA; CDR2 reads SQIVND (reference sequence). V lost 6 bases to trimming and J lost 5 bases, with 22 bases between them. This CDR3 is 16 amino acids long. This CDR3 is CASRDPASQVGTEAFF. CDR3 bases: TGTGCCAGTAGAGACCCGGCCAGCCAGGTGGGGACTGAAGCTTTCTTT. Full variable domain (outside the CDR3, taken from reference TRBV19 and TRBJ1-1): DGGITQSPKYLFRKEGQNVTLSCEQNLNHDAMYWYRQDPGQGLRLIYYSQIVNDFQKGDIAEGYSVSREKKESFPLTVTSAQKNPTAFYLCASRDPASQVGTEAFFGQGTRLTVV.

A few counts support this clone. This rearrangement joins TRBV7-9 to TRBJ2-7; D may be TRBD1 (5 bases). Per the germline V gene, CDR1 is SEHNR and CDR2 is FQNEAQ (reference sequence). This CDR3 is built from 15 residues. Trimming shortened V by 4 bases and J by 0 bases, and 13 bases separated the two germline ends. The CDR3 DNA follows: TGTGCCAGCAGCTCAGGCAGGGTCAGCTCCTACGAGCAGTACTTC. This translates into CASSSGRVSSYEQYF.

The chain joins TRBV11-3 to TRBJ2-3; D is undetermined. The germline gives CDR1 SGHNT, CDR2 YENEEA. This CDR3 has 14 residues. Between the trimmed V and J ends, which lost 5 bases and 2 bases, there was a span of 11 bases. Here the CDR3 DNA reads TGTGCCAGCAGCCAGGACGGCTACACAGATACGCAGTATTTT. Encoded protein: CASSQDGYTDTQYF.